A selection of T cell receptor beta chains follows, all from one sample in a study of molecular identifiers for immune sequencing clone quantification. MiXCR, run by TCRdb on the PCR reads, gives a single entry per CDR3 protein. The sample yields 600,000 to 650,000 distinct CDR3 sequences, nearly 20% seen once. The sample was naive CD8+ T cells from blood, with Jurkat cell RNA spiked in. These receptors were taken from a human donor in good health. Some libraries in this study had Jurkat cell RNA spiked in. Each CDR3 is given with its conserved first and last residue. D genes are given only for firm matches. Only some rows state a clone size, as once, few, many or a class for expanded clones.

size: many; D: TRBD1; length: 16; V: TRBV5-1; J: TRBJ1-4; CDR3: CASSLTGGSFYEELFF; DNA: TGCGCCAGCAGCTTGACAGGGGGTAGCTTTTATGAAGAACTGTTTTTT
size: many; D: NA; length: 14; V: TRBV7-9; J: TRBJ1-1; CDR3: CASSSPTENTEAFF; DNA: TGTGCCAGCAGCTCTCCGACAGAGAACACTGAAGCTTTCTTT
size: many; D: NA; length: 13; V: TRBV27; J: TRBJ1-4; CDR3: CASRGQGNEKLFF; DNA: TGTGCCAGCAGGGGGCAGGGGAATGAAAAACTGTTTTTT
size: many; D: NA; length: 12; V: TRBV7-9; J: TRBJ2-5; CDR3: CASSLVLETQYF; DNA: TGTGCCAGCAGCTTAGTCCTGGAGACCCAGTACTTC
size: many; D: NA; length: 18; V: TRBV6-2/TRBV6-3; J: TRBJ1-4; CDR3: CASSYDTVSDRQYEKLFF; DNA: TGTGCCAGCAGTTATGATACCGTGTCGGACCGACAATATGAAAAACTGTTTTTT
size: many; D: NA; length: 15; V: TRBV9; J: TRBJ2-3; CDR3: CASSEEGQQTDTQYF; DNA: TGTGCCAGCAGCGAGGAGGGGCAGCAGACAGATACGCAGTATTTT
size: few; D: NA; length: 12; V: TRBV30; J: TRBJ2-1; CDR3: CAWTGTYNEQFF; DNA: TGTGCCTGGACAGGGACTTACAATGAGCAGTTCTTC
size: many; D: TRBD1; length: 13; V: TRBV19; J: TRBJ2-7; CDR3: CASSPLGGNEQYF; DNA: TGTGCCAGTAGTCCCTTAGGGGGCAACGAGCAGTACTTC
size: many; D: NA; length: 15; V: TRBV4-1; J: TRBJ2-3; CDR3: CASSQVEGGTDTQYF; DNA: TGCGCCAGCAGCCAGGTAGAAGGGGGCACAGATACGCAGTATTTT
size: many; D: TRBD2; length: 20; V: TRBV6-1; J: TRBJ2-3; CDR3: CASSEAPRVASGGYTDTQYF; DNA: TGTGCCAGCAGTGAAGCCCCCCGGGTAGCTAGCGGGGGCTACACAGATACGCAGTATTTT
size: few; D: NA; length: 16; V: TRBV11-2; J: TRBJ2-5; CDR3: CASSPEAVGPQETQYF; DNA: TGTGCCAGCAGCCCTGAGGCTGTCGGGCCCCAGGAGACCCAGTACTTC
size: many; D: TRBD1; length: 16; V: TRBV28; J: TRBJ1-5; CDR3: CASSPNPGQANQPQHF; DNA: TGTGCCAGCAGTCCGAACCCGGGACAGGCCAATCAGCCCCAGCATTTT
size: many; D: TRBD2; length: 17; V: TRBV20-1; J: TRBJ2-7; CDR3: CSARDLGVAGGPDEQYF; DNA: TGCAGTGCTAGAGATTTGGGGGTAGCGGGAGGGCCCGACGAGCAGTACTTC
size: many; D: NA; length: 15; V: TRBV6-6; J: TRBJ2-5; CDR3: CASSRGTRGVKTQYF; DNA: TGTGCCAGCAGCCGCGGGACCAGGGGCGTGAAGACCCAGTACTTC
size: NA; D: TRBD2; length: 16; V: TRBV6-5; J: TRBJ2-1; CDR3: CASSYSPAGAYNEQFF; DNA: TGTGCCAGCAGTTACTCACCAGCGGGAGCCTACAATGAGCAGTTCTTC
size: NA; D: NA; length: 15; V: TRBV7-9; J: TRBJ2-1; CDR3: CASSKDIISYNEQFF; DNA: TGTGCCAGCAGCAAGGACATAATCTCCTACAATGAGCAGTTCTTC
size: few; D: NA; length: 14; V: TRBV29-1; J: TRBJ2-7; CDR3: CSVEDRQSHYEQYF; DNA: TGCAGCGTTGAAGATCGACAGTCACACTACGAGCAGTACTTC
size: many; D: NA; length: 12; V: TRBV20-1; J: TRBJ2-7; CDR3: CSARDTPYEQYF; DNA: TGCAGTGCTAGGGACACCCCCTACGAGCAGTACTTC
size: NA; D: NA; length: 15; V: TRBV7-6; J: TRBJ1-4; CDR3: CAISLAGGRNEKLFF; DNA: TGTGCCATCAGCTTAGCTGGTGGCAGGAATGAAAAACTGTTTTTT
size: NA; D: TRBD1; length: 17; V: TRBV6-6; J: TRBJ2-2; CDR3: CASSYPPGGANTGEPFF; DNA: TGTGCCAGCAGTTACCCTCCAGGGGGAGCTAACACCGGGGAGCCGTTTTTT
size: many; D: TRBD1; length: 16; V: TRBV7-9; J: TRBJ2-4; CDR3: CASSLGQGQAKNIQYF; DNA: TGTGCCAGCAGCTTAGGACAGGGGCAAGCCAAAAACATTCAGTACTTC
size: many; D: NA; length: 13; V: TRBV6-2/TRBV6-3; J: TRBJ1-1; CDR3: CASSPYVNTEAFF; DNA: TGTGCCAGCAGCCCATACGTGAACACTGAAGCTTTCTTT
size: many; D: NA; length: 14; V: TRBV2; J: TRBJ2-3; CDR3: CALPGRRITDTQYF; DNA: TGTGCCTTACCTGGCAGACGAATAACAGATACGCAGTATTTT
size: many; D: NA; length: 14; V: TRBV27; J: TRBJ2-5; CDR3: CASSATGLQETQYF; DNA: TGTGCCAGCAGTGCCACAGGGTTGCAAGAGACCCAGTACTTC
size: many; D: TRBD2; length: 15; V: TRBV12-3/TRBV12-4; J: TRBJ2-7; CDR3: CASSRSGGARYEQYF; DNA: TGTGCCAGCAGCCGAAGCGGGGGGGCCCGGTACGAGCAGTACTTC
size: many; D: NA; length: 11; V: TRBV7-9; J: TRBJ1-1; CDR3: CASSFPQPAFF; DNA: TGTGCCAGCAGCTTTCCCCAACCGGCTTTCTTT
size: many; D: TRBD1; length: 14; V: TRBV28; J: TRBJ2-5; CDR3: CASSSPGGQGTQYF; DNA: TGTGCCAGCAGTTCACCAGGGGGCCAGGGGACCCAGTACTTC
size: NA; D: NA; length: 15; V: TRBV4-3; J: TRBJ2-7; CDR3: CASSQSGGHSYEQYF; DNA: TGCGCCAGCAGCCAATCCGGCGGGCACTCCTACGAGCAGTACTTC
size: NA; D: TRBD2; length: 19; V: TRBV19; J: TRBJ2-1; CDR3: CASSQEGTSGSGLYNEQFF; DNA: TGTGCCAGTAGTCAAGAAGGGACTAGCGGGAGTGGACTTTACAATGAGCAGTTCTTC
size: few; D: NA; length: 14; V: TRBV28; J: TRBJ1-1; CDR3: CAGSHDRMVPEAFF; DNA: TGTGCCGGCAGCCACGACAGGATGGTGCCTGAAGCTTTCTTT
size: NA; D: NA; length: 15; V: TRBV6-5; J: TRBJ2-1; CDR3: CASSYSVGPLNEQFF; DNA: TGTGCCAGCAGTTACTCGGTAGGGCCTCTCAATGAGCAGTTCTTC
size: many; D: NA; length: 14; V: TRBV7-2; J: TRBJ2-5; CDR3: CASSFYLGGETQYF; DNA: TGTGCCAGCAGCTTTTACCTTGGGGGAGAGACCCAGTACTTC
size: many; D: NA; length: 14; V: TRBV12-3/TRBV12-4; J: TRBJ2-1; CDR3: CASSLYLQGYEQFF; DNA: TGTGCCAGCAGTTTATACCTCCAGGGGTATGAGCAGTTCTTC
size: NA; D: NA; length: 14; V: TRBV12-3/TRBV12-4; J: TRBJ1-2; CDR3: CASSSETAYYGYTF; DNA: TGTGCCAGCAGTTCCGAGACAGCCTACTATGGCTACACCTTC
size: few; D: NA; length: 14; V: TRBV9; J: TRBJ1-5; CDR3: CASSVSSQDQPQHF; DNA: TGTGCCAGCAGCGTGTCAAGTCAGGATCAGCCCCAGCATTTT
size: many; D: NA; length: 14; V: TRBV28; J: TRBJ2-7; CDR3: CASSTPRRTYEQYF; DNA: TGTGCCAGCAGTACCCCGAGGCGGACCTACGAGCAGTACTTC
size: few; D: TRBD2; length: 17; V: TRBV11-2; J: TRBJ2-3; CDR3: CASSLDIAGVGTDTQYF; DNA: TGTGCCAGCAGCTTAGATATAGCGGGAGTTGGCACAGATACGCAGTATTTT
size: NA; D: TRBD2; length: 13; V: TRBV27; J: TRBJ2-7; CDR3: CASSVSGSYEQYF; DNA: TGTGCCAGCAGCGTTAGCGGGAGCTACGAGCAGTACTTC
size: many; D: TRBD2; length: 13; V: TRBV6-5; J: TRBJ2-1; CDR3: CASSYGTNNEQFF; DNA: TGTGCCAGCAGTTACGGGACTAACAATGAGCAGTTCTTC
size: many; D: TRBD2; length: 18; V: TRBV27; J: TRBJ2-7; CDR3: CASSLGLAGGQRSYEQYF; DNA: TGTGCCAGCAGTTTGGGACTAGCGGGGGGGCAACGGTCCTACGAGCAGTACTTC
size: many; D: TRBD2; length: 18; V: TRBV4-3; J: TRBJ2-1; CDR3: CASSQDVLAGPARNEQFF; DNA: TGCGCCAGCAGCCAAGATGTTCTAGCGGGGCCGGCGCGGAATGAGCAGTTCTTC
size: many; D: NA; length: 14; V: TRBV21-1; J: TRBJ1-1; CDR3: CASSKGQLNTEAFF; DNA: TGTGCCAGCAGCAAAGGACAACTCAACACTGAAGCTTTCTTT
size: many; D: TRBD2; length: 13; V: TRBV12-3/TRBV12-4; J: TRBJ2-3; CDR3: CASATSRTDTQYF; DNA: TGTGCCAGCGCGACTAGCAGGACAGATACGCAGTATTTT
size: many; D: NA; length: 15; V: TRBV27; J: TRBJ2-7; CDR3: CASSLSQKGPYEQYF; DNA: TGTGCCAGCAGTTTATCGCAGAAAGGGCCCTACGAGCAGTACTTC
size: many; D: NA; length: 13; V: TRBV7-9; J: TRBJ2-5; CDR3: CASNPGAGETQYF; DNA: TGTGCCAGCAACCCGGGGGCGGGAGAGACCCAGTACTTC
size: few; D: TRBD2; length: 15; V: TRBV24-1; J: TRBJ2-3; CDR3: CATTTSGSDEDTQYF; DNA: TGTGCCACTACGACTAGCGGGAGCGATGAAGATACGCAGTATTTT
size: many; D: NA; length: 14; V: TRBV6-5; J: TRBJ2-7; CDR3: CASRAGQRLYEQYF; DNA: TGTGCCAGCAGGGCCGGACAAAGACTCTACGAGCAGTACTTC
size: NA; D: NA; length: 13; V: TRBV13; J: TRBJ2-4; CDR3: CAGSLGLKNIQYF; DNA: TGTGCCGGCAGCTTGGGGCTGAAAAACATTCAGTACTTC
size: NA; D: NA; length: 15; V: TRBV7-9; J: TRBJ2-7; CDR3: CASSSTLGSYGEQYF; DNA: TGTGCCAGCAGCTCCACGTTGGGTTCCTATGGCGAGCAGTACTTC
size: NA; D: NA; length: 14; V: TRBV4-3; J: TRBJ1-2; CDR3: CASSRAGLNYGYTF; DNA: TGCGCCAGCAGCCGCGCAGGGCTTAACTATGGCTACACCTTC
size: many; D: NA; length: 14; V: TRBV20-1; J: TRBJ2-4; CDR3: CSAIAPLAKNIQYF; DNA: TGCAGTGCTATCGCTCCTCTAGCCAAAAACATTCAGTACTTC
size: few; D: NA; length: 13; V: TRBV12-3/TRBV12-4; J: TRBJ1-2; CDR3: CASSYRTTYGYTF; DNA: TGTGCCAGCAGTTACCGGACAACGTATGGCTACACCTTC
size: NA; D: NA; length: 14; V: TRBV19; J: TRBJ2-1; CDR3: CASSIRMGVHEQFF; DNA: TGTGCCAGTAGTATTCGAATGGGGGTCCATGAGCAGTTCTTC